Listed below are T cell receptor beta chains from one sample, sequenced in a study of T cell repertoires in aging, cancer and after chemotherapy. Each CDR3 protein is one row after TCRdb ran MiXCR on the multiplex PCR reads. The table records about 12,000 distinct CDR3 sequences, about 31% of them present only once. Material: blood. Receptors were obtained from a human donor in good health. The donor label of this sample is uncertain. Both conserved end residues are trimmed from each CDR3. Size tells how often a clone was seen (once, few, many) or the class of an expanded clone, and some rows leave it out.

. | TRBJ1-1 | TRBV12-3/TRBV12-4 | ASSSGSGTEAF
. | TRBJ2-7 | TRBV6-5 | ASSYSTGLGGEQY
. | TRBJ1-2 | TRBV6-5 | ASSYYPRGIVDNYGYT
medium-sized | TRBJ2-7 | TRBV13 | ASSATGTGFDEQY
few | TRBJ1-5 | TRBV27 | ASSPVVHQPQH
. | TRBJ2-5 | TRBV5-4 | AAAREKTQY
. | TRBJ1-2 | TRBV6-5 | ASSYSTGTIDSYT
. | TRBJ2-7 | TRBV11-1 | ASESKGSSRYEQY
. | TRBJ1-5 | TRBV20-1 | SALVAGEDQPQH
few | TRBJ2-7 | TRBV15 | ATSRDRGGSYEQY
. | TRBJ2-3 | TRBV20-1 | SAPTPKGSGGATDTQY
. | TRBJ2-7 | TRBV15 | ATSRATGGYEQY
medium-sized | TRBJ1-1 | TRBV29-1 | SACRLTGANTEAF
few | TRBJ1-2 | TRBV19 | ASSMTPTGGLRGYT
. | TRBJ2-3 | TRBV27 | ASAPTEQASGADTQY
few | TRBJ1-6 | TRBV7-9 | ASSFGQGGSPLH
. | TRBJ1-3 | TRBV15 | ATSRAGTGSSGNTIY
medium-sized | TRBJ1-6 | TRBV30 | AWSDGGSPLH
few | TRBJ2-7 | TRBV6-5 | ASSYAGYEQY
. | TRBJ1-2 | TRBV20-1 | SAAAVAYGYT
. | TRBJ2-2 | TRBV11-1 | ASSLVPGLPNTGELF
. | TRBJ1-5 | TRBV20-1 | SARDRLGTNQPQH
. | TRBJ2-1 | TRBV30 | AWSLIGGTQVEQF
medium-sized | TRBJ2-7 | TRBV6-5 | ASRGGSGFYEQY
. | TRBJ2-1 | TRBV12-3/TRBV12-4 | ASSTGYQESSYNEQF
. | TRBJ2-1 | TRBV12-3/TRBV12-4 | ASKEEGVYNEQF
few | TRBJ1-6 | TRBV30 | AWSQESPLH
. | TRBJ2-7 | TRBV12-3/TRBV12-4 | ASSLFASGAYEQY
. | TRBJ2-3 | TRBV6-1 | ATSDPDRADTQY
few | TRBJ1-3 | TRBV19 | ASREQAISGNTIY
. | TRBJ1-4 | TRBV15 | ATSRDRSGEKLF
few | TRBJ2-5 | TRBV19 | ASTRQVGETQY
few | TRBJ2-5 | TRBV18 | ASSPGQGSWETQY
few | TRBJ2-7 | TRBV30 | AWSGAGDGEY
. | TRBJ2-7 | TRBV27 | ASSYSSGYEQY
few | TRBJ1-2 | TRBV7-6 | ASSLGNVANPGYT
. | TRBJ2-7 | TRBV27 | ASSPRYRDLPYEQY
. | TRBJ2-2 | TRBV12-3/TRBV12-4 | ASSLGGGNTGELF
. | TRBJ1-5 | TRBV7-6 | ASSLGNGNSNQPQH
. | TRBJ2-5 | TRBV30 | AWSTTDRGRTQY
. | TRBJ2-7 | TRBV19 | ASSSSGLAGSYEQY
once | TRBJ2-5 | TRBV5-3 | ARSLDGGPEETQY
few | TRBJ2-3 | TRBV10-3 | AISEFVLAGGTDTQY
. | TRBJ2-3 | TRBV5-5 | ASSLAGARTDTQY